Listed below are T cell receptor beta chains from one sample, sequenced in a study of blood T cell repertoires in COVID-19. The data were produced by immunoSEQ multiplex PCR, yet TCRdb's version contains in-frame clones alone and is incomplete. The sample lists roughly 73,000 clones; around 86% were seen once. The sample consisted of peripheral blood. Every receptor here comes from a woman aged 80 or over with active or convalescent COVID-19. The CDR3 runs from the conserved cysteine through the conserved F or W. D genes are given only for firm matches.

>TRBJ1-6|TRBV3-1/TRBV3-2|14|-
CASSTGGVASPLHF
TGTGCCAGCAGCACCGGGGGGGTTGCTTCACCCCTCCACTTT
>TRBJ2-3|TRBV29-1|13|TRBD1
CSVGGQGVDTQYF
TGCAGCGTTGGGGGACAGGGCGTAGATACGCAGTATTTT
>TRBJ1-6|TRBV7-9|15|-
CASSSRVALNSPLHF
TGTGCCAGCAGCTCCCGTGTGGCTTTGAATTCACCCCTCCACTTT
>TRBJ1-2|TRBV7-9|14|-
CASSSQGGSYGYTF
TGTGCCAGCAGCTCACAGGGAGGGTCCTATGGCTACACCTTC
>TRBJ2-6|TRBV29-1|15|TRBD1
CSAWTGVGGANVLTF
TGCAGCGCATGGACAGGGGTAGGTGGGGCCAACGTCCTGACTTTC
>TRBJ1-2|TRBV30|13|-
CAWSVEPLYGYTF
TGTGCCTGGAGTGTTGAGCCCCTCTATGGCTACACCTTC
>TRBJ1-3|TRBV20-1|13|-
CSASPSGGNTIYF
TGCAGTGCTAGTCCCTCAGGTGGAAACACCATATATTTT
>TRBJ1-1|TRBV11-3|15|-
CASSPLRRGGTEAFF
TGTGCCAGCAGCCCCTTGCGGAGGGGAGGGACTGAAGCTTTCTTT
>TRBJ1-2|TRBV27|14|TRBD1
CASTETGGLNGYTF
TGTGCCAGCACCGAGACAGGGGGCTTAAATGGCTACACCTTC
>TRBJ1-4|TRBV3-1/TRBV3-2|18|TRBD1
CASSQDPGPTLRGEKLFF
TGTGCCAGCAGCCAAGATCCGGGACCTACCCTCAGGGGGGAAAAACTGTTTTTT
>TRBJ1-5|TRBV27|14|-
CASSKREGNQPQHF
TGTGCCAGCAGTAAACGCGAGGGCAATCAGCCCCAGCATTTT
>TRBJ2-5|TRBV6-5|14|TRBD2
CASSSGGAWETQYF
TGTGCCAGCAGTAGCGGGGGGGCTTGGGAGACCCAGTACTTC
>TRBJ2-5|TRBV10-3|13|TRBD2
CAITGVAGETQYF
TGTGCCATCACTGGGGTAGCGGGCGAGACCCAGTACTTC
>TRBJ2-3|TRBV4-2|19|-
CASSQGSRGARHDTDTQYF
TGTGCCAGCAGCCAAGGGTCACGGGGGGCGAGGCATGACACAGATACGCAGTATTTT
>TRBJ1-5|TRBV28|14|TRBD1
CASSRDSGNQPQHF
TGTGCCAGCAGTCGGGACAGTGGCAATCAGCCCCAGCATTTT